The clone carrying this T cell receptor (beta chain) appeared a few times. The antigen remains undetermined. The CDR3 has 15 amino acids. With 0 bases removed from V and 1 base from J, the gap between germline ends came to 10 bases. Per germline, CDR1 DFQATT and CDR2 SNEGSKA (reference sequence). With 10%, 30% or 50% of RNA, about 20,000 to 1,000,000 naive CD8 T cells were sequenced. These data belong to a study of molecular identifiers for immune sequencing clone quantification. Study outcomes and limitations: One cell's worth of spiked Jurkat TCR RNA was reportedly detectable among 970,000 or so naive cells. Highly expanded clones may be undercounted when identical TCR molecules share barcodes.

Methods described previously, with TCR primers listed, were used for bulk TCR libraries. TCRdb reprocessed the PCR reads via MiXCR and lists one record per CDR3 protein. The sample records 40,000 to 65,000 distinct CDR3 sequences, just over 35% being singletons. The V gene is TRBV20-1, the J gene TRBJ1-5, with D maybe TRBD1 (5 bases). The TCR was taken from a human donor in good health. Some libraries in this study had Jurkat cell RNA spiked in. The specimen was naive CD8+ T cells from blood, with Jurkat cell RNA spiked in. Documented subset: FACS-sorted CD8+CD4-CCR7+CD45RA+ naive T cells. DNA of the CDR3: TGCAGTGCTAGAGATCTCGGGGACAGCAATCAGCCCCAGCATTTT. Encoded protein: CSARDLGDSNQPQHF.